Sequencing of this T cell receptor beta chain was carried out in a study of CD8 T cells in ankylosing spondylitis. This clonotype was seen at least ten times. Its cognate antigen is unknown. The ends were cut back, 0 bases at V and 12 bases at J, with 12 bases in the middle. This CDR3 region has 12 residues. Germline CDR1 reads DFQATT; CDR2 reads SNEGSKA (reference sequence). Using quantitative 5'-RACE with molecular barcodes, the authors made TCR beta libraries. Using its own MiXCR run on the 5' RACE reads, TCRdb lists one record per CDR3 protein. Of around 490,000 distinct CDR3 sequences listed, about 5.2% are singletons. Study results and caveats: A subset of motif variants has previously been described in the synovial fluid and blood of reactive arthritis. Seven or eight highly homologous variants formed a TCR beta motif that appeared characteristic of ankylosing spondylitis blood. Within matched ankylosing spondylitis synovial fluid, disease-linked clones were reportedly significantly enriched. Disease-linked clones bore a CD8+ phenotype and were relatively rare in peripheral blood.

The chain has TRBV20-1 and TRBJ2-1; D remains ambiguous. The clonotype comes from a male donor with ankylosing spondylitis. The sample taken for sequencing was blood, either unsorted or a sorted T cell fraction (not recorded which). The CDR3 spells CSARDSVRWQFF. The CDR3 DNA reads TGCAGTGCTAGAGATAGTGTAAGGTGGCAGTTCTTC.